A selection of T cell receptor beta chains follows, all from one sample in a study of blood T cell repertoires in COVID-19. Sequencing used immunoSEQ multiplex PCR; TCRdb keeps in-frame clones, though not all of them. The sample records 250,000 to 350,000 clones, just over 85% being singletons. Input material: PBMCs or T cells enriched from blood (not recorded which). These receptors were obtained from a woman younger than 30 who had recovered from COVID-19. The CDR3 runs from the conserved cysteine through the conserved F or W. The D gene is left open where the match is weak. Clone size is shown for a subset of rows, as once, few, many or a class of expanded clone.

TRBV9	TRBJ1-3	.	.	TGTGCCAGCAGCGTAGAAGGGGATGGAAACACCATATATTTT	CASSVEGDGNTIYF
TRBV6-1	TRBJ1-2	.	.	TGTGCCAGCAGTGAAGGGGGAGTCGGCTACACCTTC	CASSEGGVGYTF
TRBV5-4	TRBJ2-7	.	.	TGTGCCAGCAGCCCAGATAGCGTATACGAGCAGTACTTC	CASSPDSVYEQYF
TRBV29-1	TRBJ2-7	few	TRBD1	TGCAGCACCTCGGGACAGGGGAGCTCCTACGAGCAGTACTTC	CSTSGQGSSYEQYF
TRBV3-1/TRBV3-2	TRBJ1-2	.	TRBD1	TGTGCCAGCAGCCAAGGTTTACAGGGGGTGGGCTATGGCTACACCTTC	CASSQGLQGVGYGYTF
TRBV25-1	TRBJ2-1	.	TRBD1	TGTGCCAGCAGTGGACGATGGGGGACAGGGGCCTACAATGAGCAGTTCTTC	CASSGRWGTGAYNEQFF
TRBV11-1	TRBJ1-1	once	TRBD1	TGTGCCAGCAGCCTAGACAGGGTCACTGAAGCTTTCTTT	CASSLDRVTEAFF
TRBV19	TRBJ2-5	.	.	TGTGCCAGTAGTGACAGCTCAGGTAGCGAGACCCAGTACTTC	CASSDSSGSETQYF
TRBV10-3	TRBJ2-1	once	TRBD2	TGTGCCATCACTAGTAGCGGGAGGGGAAATGAGCAGTTCTTC	CAITSSGRGNEQFF
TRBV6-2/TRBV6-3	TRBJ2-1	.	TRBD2	TGTGCCAGCAGTTACCCAGCGGGAAGCTCCTACAATGAGCAGTTCTTC	CASSYPAGSSYNEQFF
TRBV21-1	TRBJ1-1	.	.	TGTGCCAGCAGCCGGACAGGGGCCGTCTTCTTT	CASSRTGAVFF
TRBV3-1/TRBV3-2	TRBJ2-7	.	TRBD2	TGTGCCAGCAGCCAGCTACTAGCGGGACGAAGCTCCTACGAGCAGTACTTC	CASSQLLAGRSSYEQYF
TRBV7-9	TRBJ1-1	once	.	TGTGCCAGCAGCTTAAACAGGGAGGGCACTGAAGCTTTCTTT	CASSLNREGTEAFF
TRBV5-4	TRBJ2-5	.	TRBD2	TGTGCCAGCAGCTTGGAACTAGCGGGAGAGACCCAGTACTTC	CASSLELAGETQYF
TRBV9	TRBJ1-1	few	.	TGTGCCAGCAGCGTAGTTGGTCAGATCACTGAAGCTTTCTTT	CASSVVGQITEAFF
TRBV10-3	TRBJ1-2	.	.	TGTGCCATCAGTGAGTACTCCGGGACACCTACTTTCTCTAACTATGGCTACACCTTC	CAISEYSGTPTFSNYGYTF
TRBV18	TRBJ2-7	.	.	TGTGCCAGCTCACCAGACAGCAGCTCCTACGAGCAGTACTTC	CASSPDSSSYEQYF
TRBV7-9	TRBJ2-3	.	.	TGTGCCAGCAGCTTAACTATAGCCGACACAGATACGCAGTATTTT	CASSLTIADTDTQYF
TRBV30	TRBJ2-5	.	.	TGTGCCTGGAGTGTACGGGGGGCAGCAAAAGAGACCCAGTACTTC	CAWSVRGAAKETQYF
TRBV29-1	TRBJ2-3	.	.	TGCAGCGTTGCGGGAGATACGCAGTATTTT	CSVAGDTQYF
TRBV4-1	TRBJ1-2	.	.	TGCGCCAGCAGCCAAGATGCGGGTTCAGGCTATGGCTACACCTTC	CASSQDAGSGYGYTF
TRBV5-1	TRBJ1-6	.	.	TGCGCCAGCAGCCGCGGACGGCCGGGGAATAATTCACCCCTCCACTTT	CASSRGRPGNNSPLHF
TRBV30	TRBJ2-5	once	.	TGTGCCTGGGGGCGCGAGCGAACGATACAAGAGACCCAGTACTTC	CAWGRERTIQETQYF
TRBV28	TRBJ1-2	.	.	TGTGCCAGCAGTTTCGGGGGGAGTGGCTACACCTTC	CASSFGGSGYTF
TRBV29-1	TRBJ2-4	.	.	TGCAGCGTTCTAGGCCTAGCCAAAAACATTCAGTACTTC	CSVLGLAKNIQYF
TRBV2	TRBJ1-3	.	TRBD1	TGTGCCAGCAGTGTCCGGGACAGCAACTCTGGAAACACCATATATTTT	CASSVRDSNSGNTIYF
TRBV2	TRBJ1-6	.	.	TGTGCCAGCAGTCCCCAGGACAGTCGGTTATCACCCCTCCACTTT	CASSPQDSRLSPLHF
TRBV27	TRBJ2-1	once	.	TGTGCCAGCAGTTTATTGGGGCAGGGGCAGTTCTTC	CASSLLGQGQFF
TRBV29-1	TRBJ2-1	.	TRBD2	TGCAGCGGTGGCCTCGGGGGGGCGGTCCATGAGCAGTTCTTC	CSGGLGGAVHEQFF
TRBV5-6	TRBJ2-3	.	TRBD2	TGTGCCAGCAGCCGTTTTAGCGGGAGGTGGGGCACAGATACGCAGTATTTT	CASSRFSGRWGTDTQYF
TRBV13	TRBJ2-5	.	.	TGTGCCAGCAGCCCCCGGAGAGAAATACAAGAGACCCAGTACTTC	CASSPRREIQETQYF
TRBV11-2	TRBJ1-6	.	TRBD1	TGTGCCAGCAGCTTAGACGGACAGGGGGCGAGCTCCTATAATTCACCCCTCCACTTT	CASSLDGQGASSYNSPLHF
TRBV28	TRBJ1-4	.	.	TGTGCCAGCAGTTTAGACAATAACAGGGCCCACTCTGCAACTAATGAAAAACTGTTTTTT	CASSLDNNRAHSATNEKLFF